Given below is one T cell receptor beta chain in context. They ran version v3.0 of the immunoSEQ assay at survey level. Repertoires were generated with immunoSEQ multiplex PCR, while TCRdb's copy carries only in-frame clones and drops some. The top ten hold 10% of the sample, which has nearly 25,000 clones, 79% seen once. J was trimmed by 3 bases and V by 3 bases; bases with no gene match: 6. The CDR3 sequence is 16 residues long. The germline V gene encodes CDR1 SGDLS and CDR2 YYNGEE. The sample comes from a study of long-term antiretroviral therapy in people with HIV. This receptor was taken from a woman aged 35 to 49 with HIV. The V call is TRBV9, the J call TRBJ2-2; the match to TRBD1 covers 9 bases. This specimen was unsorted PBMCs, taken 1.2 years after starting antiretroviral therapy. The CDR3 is CASSEDRGSDTGELFF. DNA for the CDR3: TGTGCCAGCAGCGAGGACAGGGGAAGTGACACCGGGGAGCTGTTTTTT.